This passage covers 11 T cell receptor beta chains from one sample sequenced in a study of T cells in Graves' hyperthyroidism and ophthalmopathy. TCR beta CDR3 regions were amplified from RNA. First-round RT-PCR of the TCR CDR3 relied on the HTBI primer set. MiXCR, applied by TCRdb to the multiplex PCR reads, yields one record per CDR3 protein. Among around 580,000 distinct CDR3 sequences, about 43% were seen once, and the ten largest hold roughly 8.2%. The sequenced sample consisted of peripheral blood or thyroid tissue (not recorded which). These receptors all come from a woman aged 18 to 35 with Graves' hyperthyroidism.

This clonotype was counted at least ten times. The gene calls are TRBV9 and TRBJ2-7; 11 bases are shared with TRBD2. There are 15 residues in the CDR3. Germline lookup yields CDR1 SGDLS and CDR2 YYNGEE. With 3 bases clipped from V and 0 bases from J, the junction kept 2 bases outside the gene matches. The DNA of the CDR3 is TGTGCCAGCAGCGCGGGACTAGCGGCCTCCTACGAGCAGTACTTC. The encoded protein is CASSAGLAASYEQYF.

This chain links TRBV2 with TRBJ2-1; D gene unclear. V lost 2 bases and J lost 9, with 14 bases in between. Germline CDR1 reads SNHLY; CDR2 reads FYNNEI. The CDR3 spans 14 residues. The CDR3 coding sequence is TGTGCCAGCAGTGAATCCCTAACGGGCACTGAGCAGTTCTTC. Amino acids: CASSESLTGTEQFF.

J is TRBJ2-1 and V is TRBV5-1, with D possibly being TRBD2 (5 bases). Germline CDR1 reads SGHRS; CDR2 reads YFSETQ. Trimming removed 0 bases from V and 10 bases from J, with 17 bases in between. CDR3 size: 15 residues. In nucleotides, the CDR3 is TGCGCCAGCAGCTTGGGATTAGCGACGTCATTGGAGCAGTTCTTC. Encoded protein: CASSLGLATSLEQFF.

The chain combines TRBV7-2 with TRBJ1-5; 11 bases are shared with TRBD1. The CDR3 contains 16 residues. With V trimmed by 0 bases and J by 14 bases, 12 bases remained unmatched. CDR1 and CDR2 from the germline V gene are SGHTA and FQGNSA. This chain's CDR3 is CASSLADRGQGYNEHF. The CDR3 nucleotides are TGTGCCAGCAGCTTAGCGGACAGGGGGCAAGGGTACAATGAGCATTTT.

V is TRBV18 and J is TRBJ2-5; D is undetermined. Per germline, CDR1 KGHSH and CDR2 LQKENI. The CDR3 runs 14 residues. Trimming shortened V by 0 bases and J by 4 bases, and 9 bases separated the two germline ends. CDR3 amino acids: CASSPPEFGETQYF. The DNA of the CDR3 is TGTGCCAGCTCACCACCGGAGTTTGGAGAGACCCAGTACTTC.

This clonotype was seen only a few times. This chain joins TRBV24-1 and TRBJ2-2; a possible D gene is TRBD1 (6 bases). The V gene's germline CDR1 is KGHDR and CDR2 SFDVKD. Trimming stripped 0 bases from V and 1 base from J, with 11 bases between. The CDR3 is 17 residues long. The CDR3 region has the DNA TGTGCCACCAGTGATTTGTCGACAGGAGTGAACACCGGGGAGCTGTTTTTT. This codes for CATSDLSTGVNTGELFF.

This clonotype was recorded a few times. This chain links TRBV4-1 with TRBJ2-7; weak D call: TRBD2 (7 bases). V was clipped by 0 bases and J by 3 bases, with 18 bases between them. CDR1 is MGHRA, CDR2 YSYEKL, per germline. CDR3 length: 17 amino acids. The chain's CDR3 is CASSQDRGGGALYEQYF. Here the CDR3 DNA reads TGCGCCAGCAGCCAAGATCGGGGAGGGGGAGCCCTCTACGAGCAGTACTTC.

This clonotype came up many times. The rearrangement links TRBV20-1 to TRBJ1-2, with 9 bases aligning to TRBD1. Trimming at V came to 0 bases and at J to 8 bases, leaving 4 bases not matched to a gene. This CDR3 is built from 13 residues. CDR1 and CDR2 (germline): DFQATT, SNEGSKA (reference sequence). The CDR3 sequence is CSARDTGGKGYTF. CDR3 nucleotides: TGCAGTGCTAGAGATACAGGGGGCAAAGGCTACACCTTC.

Comments on this clonotype: Compared with germline, one end of the junction differs, possibly owing to a read error. V gene TRBV10-3 combines with J gene TRBJ2-7; perhaps TRBD2 as D (6 bases). The germline CDR1 and CDR2 sequences are ENHRY and SYGVKD. This CDR3 has 14 amino acids. DNA for the CDR3: TGTGCCAGCAGTTTAGGCCCCTCGCTAGCGGAGCAGTACTTC. Amino acids: CASSLGPSLAEQYF.

This clonotype was seen ten or more times. The V call is TRBV29-1, the J call TRBJ1-1; D is possibly TRBD1 (5 bases). V shed 5 bases and J shed 5 bases, with 12 bases lying between them. The CDR3 consists of 12 residues. The germline V gene encodes CDR1 SQVTM and CDR2 ANQGSEA. CDR3 sequence (DNA): TGCAGCGTTTCAGGGAGGAGGACTGAAGCTTTCTTT. It translates to CSVSGRRTEAFF.

The chain couples TRBV7-2 to TRBJ1-2, with D perhaps matching TRBD1 (5 bases). Germline V lookup: CDR1 SGHTA, CDR2 FQGNSA. This CDR3 region has 12 residues. Trimming left V 5 bases short and J 4 bases short, with 8 bases between. In DNA form, the CDR3 reads TGTGCCAGCAGCGGGGGACTCTATGGCTACACCTTC. Its translation is CASSGGLYGYTF.